This is a list of T cell receptor beta chains from one sample in a study of early T cells in non-severe SARS-CoV-2 infection. Each CDR3 protein gets one entry after TCRdb re-called the 5' RACE reads with MiXCR. The sample yields 84,000 or so distinct CDR3 sequences, around 14% seen once. Material for sequencing was whole blood. The receptors shown here come from an adult who was a healthcare worker with PCR-confirmed SARS-CoV-2 infection or an uninfected control (not recorded which). The CDR3 runs from the conserved cysteine through the conserved F or W. The order of the fields is V gene, D gene, CDR3 protein. A D gene is named only where the DNA matches it firmly.

TRBV29-1,.,CSVDGAQYF
TRBV3-1,.,CASSQGGGEAFF
TRBV28,.,CASSSPYSLRGSTDTQYF
TRBV29-1,.,CSVVWYTITDTQYF
TRBV6-5,.,CASPHNGIAKNIQYF
TRBV7-8,.,CASSRGRAQETQYF
TRBV6-1,.,CASSEADSAYYGYTF
TRBV5-1,.,CASSLDSDSTDTGELFF
TRBV5-6,.,CASSSYRTAVTYEQYF
TRBV20-1,.,CSALPGDRVNTEAFF
TRBV20-1,.,CSATGSSTDTQYF
TRBV5-6,TRBD1,CASSRRVTGNEQYF
TRBV18,.,CASSPNGGGTEAFF
TRBV7-6,.,CASSLGPGQQYEQYF
TRBV5-4,TRBD1,CAMDTGGYEQYF
TRBV6-6,TRBD1,CATTGQPSGNTIYF
TRBV12-3/TRBV12-4,.,CASKPGLRMGNLAKNIQYF
TRBV5-1,.,CASSLEVYRVYSSETQYF
TRBV12-3/TRBV12-4,.,CASSATGANEKLFF
TRBV29-1,.,CSVAGPGGTDTQYF
TRBV20-1,TRBD1,CSARDRVTPYNEQFF
TRBV5-1,.,CASSLHRTATEAFF
TRBV7-2,.,CASSLVSRLYTETQYF
TRBV6-5,.,CASSSPGGAGYEQYF
TRBV28,.,CASSRADTQYF
TRBV28,.,CASSTSRGGFYQPQHF
TRBV20-1,TRBD1,CSARGDSLSSYEQYF
TRBV6-6,TRBD2,CASSDGRVGEQYF
TRBV28,.,CASNSGPQPQHF
TRBV7-9,TRBD1,CASSVLTGHTEAFF
TRBV12-3/TRBV12-4,TRBD2,CASGMVAGDLYNEQFF
TRBV9,.,CASSVGPGVGAEAFF
TRBV3-1,.,CASSQVGLGERDEQFF
TRBV28,TRBD1,CASNLDRGVMNEQFF
TRBV6-1,.,CASSEPGQLSGANVLTF
TRBV7-6,.,CASSRGDRNTDTQYF
TRBV4-3,.,CASSQDRGRGGEKLFF
TRBV28,TRBD2,CASSLPSSGEPQYF
TRBV7-3,.,CASSDAPISNTGELFF
TRBV7-9,.,CAYSGANVLTF
TRBV29-1,.,CSVAEGGTDTQYF